This T cell receptor (beta chain) comes out of a study of blood T cell repertoires in COVID-19 (dated by TCRdb to the early 2020s). In the study overall: Collaborator samples came from the United States, Italy and Spain and covered acute and convalescent phases of COVID-19. The samples were drawn from two sources: the first 160 participants of the ongoing ImmuneRACE study, and 1,000 to 1,500 subjects contributed by 6 global collaborators. Where available, HLA class I and class II types were taken from metadata supplied by the sample provider and were not determined by assay-based typing. The prospective study material was composed of cDNA or gDNA derived from T cells, B-cell-depleted T cells, or PBMCs. Deeply sampled blood TCRbeta repertoires from subjects exposed to, actively infected with, or recovered from COVID-19 were included in the dataset. The repertoires were released in a freely available public database meant as a resource for research on the immune response to SARS-CoV-2. A de-identified subject ID, COVID-19 status, age in years and sex were almost always included in the sample metadata.

Whole blood was collected in K2EDTA tubes by collaborating institutions according to the institutions' own protocols. For TCRbeta analysis, collaborators shipped samples in one of three forms: frozen whole blood, isolated PBMCs, or DNA extracted from either of those sample types. Worth noting for this clone: Its cognate antigen has yet to be identified. Qualities for individual bases were not recorded, and no much larger clone is one base off.

What the study reported, not specific to this receptor: The amount of clinical and demographic metadata varied by source and participant and was provided uncurated.

TCRbeta CDR3 regions were amplified from genomic DNA using the immunoSEQ Assay, a bias-controlled multiplex PCR. From the authors' description of their analysis: The number of nucleated cells in each sample was estimated by amplification of reference gene primers within the assay. To quantify the absolute abundance of each unique TCRbeta CDR3 rearrangement, sequence reads were collapsed and filtered. For each sample, productive Simpson clonality was calculated as the square root of Simpson's diversity index over productive rearrangements. This is the immuneACCESS table as TCRdb keeps it, with only in-frame sequences that have V and J called. A part of the clones is gone; compared with another copy, unresolved V genes explain less than half, and the rest is unexplained. The V and J calls and clone size were taken over from that table, and D and trimming were inferred from the DNA. This sample is represented by around 35,000 clones; about 90% of them were singletons. Jointly, the top ten make up 40% to 45% of the sample.

V loses 4 bases of germline sequence and J loses 10 bases, and the interval between the two ends is 13 bases. The CDR3, cysteine through phenylalanine, is 12 amino acids long. The kept DNA is CDR3 alone, 36 bases in frame from the first base. The sequence was collected from a human donor in a cohort sampled during active COVID-19. The chain uses TRBV12-3 or TRBV12-4 and TRBJ1-1; possibly the D gene is TRBD1, per 6 matching bases. Sequenced sample: peripheral blood. The CDR3 protein is CASSSSGAVAFF. The nucleotide sequence reads TGTGCCAGCAGTTCTTCAGGGGCCGTAGCTTTCTTT.